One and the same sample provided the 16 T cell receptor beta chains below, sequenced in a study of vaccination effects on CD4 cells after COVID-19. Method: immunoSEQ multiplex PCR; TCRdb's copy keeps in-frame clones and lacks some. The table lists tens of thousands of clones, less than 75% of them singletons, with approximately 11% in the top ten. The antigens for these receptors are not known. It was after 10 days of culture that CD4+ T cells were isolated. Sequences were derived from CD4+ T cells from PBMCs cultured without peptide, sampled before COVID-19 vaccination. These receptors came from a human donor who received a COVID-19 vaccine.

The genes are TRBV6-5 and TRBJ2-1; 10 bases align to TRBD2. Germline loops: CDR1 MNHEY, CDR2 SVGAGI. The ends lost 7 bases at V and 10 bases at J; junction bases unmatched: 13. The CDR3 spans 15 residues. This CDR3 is CASTDFSGGALEQFF. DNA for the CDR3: TGTGCCAGCACCGACTTCAGCGGGGGGGCCTTGGAGCAGTTCTTC.

The CDR3 nucleotides read TGTGCCAGCAGTGCAGGACAGTCCCAAGAGACCCAGTACTTC. Protein sequence: CASSAGQSQETQYF. This chain links TRBV2 with TRBJ2-5; tentative D call: TRBD1 (6 bases). CDR3 length: 14 residues. V was shortened by 4 bases and J by 1 base, with 10 bases between the two germline ends. Germline V gene lookup returns CDR1 SNHLY and CDR2 FYNNEI.

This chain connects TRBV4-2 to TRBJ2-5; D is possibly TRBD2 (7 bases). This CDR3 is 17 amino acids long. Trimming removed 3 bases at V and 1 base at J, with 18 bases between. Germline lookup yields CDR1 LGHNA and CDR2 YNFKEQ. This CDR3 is CASSHGLAGAIQETQYF. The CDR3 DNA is TGTGCCAGCAGCCACGGACTTGCGGGGGCCATCCAAGAGACCCAGTACTTC.

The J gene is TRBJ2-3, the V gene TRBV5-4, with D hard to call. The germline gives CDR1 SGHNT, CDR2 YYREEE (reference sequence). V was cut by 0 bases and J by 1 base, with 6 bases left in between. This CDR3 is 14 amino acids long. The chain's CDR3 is CASSLDWGTDTQYF. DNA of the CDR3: TGTGCCAGCAGCTTGGATTGGGGCACAGATACGCAGTATTTT.

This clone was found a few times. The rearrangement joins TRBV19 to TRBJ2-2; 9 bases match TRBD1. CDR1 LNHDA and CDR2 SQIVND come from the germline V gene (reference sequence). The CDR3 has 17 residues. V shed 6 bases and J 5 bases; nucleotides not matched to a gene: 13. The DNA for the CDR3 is TGTGCCAGTAGATCCTGGGTTTCCGGACAGGGGACCGGGGAGCTGTTTTTT. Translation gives CASRSWVSGQGTGELFF.

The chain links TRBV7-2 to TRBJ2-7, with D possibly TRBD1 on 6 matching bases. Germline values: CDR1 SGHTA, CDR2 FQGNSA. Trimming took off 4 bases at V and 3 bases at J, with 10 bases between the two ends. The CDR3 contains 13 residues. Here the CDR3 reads CASSSRGSYEQYF. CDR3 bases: TGTGCCAGCAGCTCCAGGGGTAGCTACGAGCAGTACTTC.

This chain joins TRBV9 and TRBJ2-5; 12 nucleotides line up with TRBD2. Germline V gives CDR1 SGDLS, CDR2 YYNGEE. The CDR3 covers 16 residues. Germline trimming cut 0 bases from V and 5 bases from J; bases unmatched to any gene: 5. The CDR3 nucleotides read TGTGCCAGCAGCGTAGGGACTAGCGGGGTTTACGAGACCCAGTACTTC. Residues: CASSVGTSGVYETQYF.

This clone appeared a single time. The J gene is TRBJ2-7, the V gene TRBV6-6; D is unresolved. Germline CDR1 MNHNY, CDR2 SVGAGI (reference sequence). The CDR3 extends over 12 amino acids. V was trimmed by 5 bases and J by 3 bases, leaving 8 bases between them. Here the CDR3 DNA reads TGTGCCAGCAGTCCACGATTCTACGAGCAGTACTTC. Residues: CASSPRFYEQYF.

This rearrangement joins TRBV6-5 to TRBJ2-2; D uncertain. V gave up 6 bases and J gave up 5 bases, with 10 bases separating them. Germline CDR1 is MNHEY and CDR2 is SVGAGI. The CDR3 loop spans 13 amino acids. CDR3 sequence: CASRAGLTGELFF. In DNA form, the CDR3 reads TGTGCCAGCAGGGCCGGTTTGACCGGGGAGCTGTTTTTT.

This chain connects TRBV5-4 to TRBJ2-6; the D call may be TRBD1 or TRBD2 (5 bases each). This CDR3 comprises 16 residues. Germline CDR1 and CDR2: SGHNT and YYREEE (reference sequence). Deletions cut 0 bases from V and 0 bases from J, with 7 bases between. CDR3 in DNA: TGTGCCAGCAGCTTGGGGGGGAGCTCTGGGGCCAACGTCCTGACTTTC. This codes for CASSLGGSSGANVLTF.

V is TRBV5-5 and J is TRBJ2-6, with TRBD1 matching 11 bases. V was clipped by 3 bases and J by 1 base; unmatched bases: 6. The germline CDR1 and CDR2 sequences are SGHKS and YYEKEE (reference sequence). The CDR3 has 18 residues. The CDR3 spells CASSYGQGALSGANVLTF. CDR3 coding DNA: TGTGCCAGCAGCTACGGACAGGGGGCCTTATCTGGGGCCAACGTCCTGACTTTC.

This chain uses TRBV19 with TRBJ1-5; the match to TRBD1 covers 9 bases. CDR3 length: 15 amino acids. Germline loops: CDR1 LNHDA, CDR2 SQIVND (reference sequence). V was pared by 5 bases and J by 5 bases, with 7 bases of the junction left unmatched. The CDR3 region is CASSDTGGADQPQHF. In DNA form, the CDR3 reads TGTGCCAGTAGTGACACAGGGGGCGCAGATCAGCCCCAGCATTTT.

Written as DNA, the CDR3 is TGTGCCTGGAGTAAGGCTGGGCCGGGCGCCCTCCACTTT. Translating it yields CAWSKAGPGALHF. The chain recombines TRBV30 with TRBJ1-6; no clear D gene. This CDR3 contains 13 residues. Between the trimmed V and J ends, which lost 2 bases and 14 bases, there was a span of 16 bases. Germline V lookup: CDR1 GTSNPN, CDR2 SVGIG (reference sequence).

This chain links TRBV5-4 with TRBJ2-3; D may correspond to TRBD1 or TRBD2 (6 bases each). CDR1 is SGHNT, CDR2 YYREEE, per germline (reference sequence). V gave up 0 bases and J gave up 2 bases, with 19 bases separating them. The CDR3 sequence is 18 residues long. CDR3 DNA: TGTGCCAGCAGCTTGGATACGATACGGGGGCCCTCCACAGATACGCAGTATTTT. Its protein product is CASSLDTIRGPSTDTQYF. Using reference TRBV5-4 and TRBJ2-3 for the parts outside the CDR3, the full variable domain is ETGVTQSPTHLIKTRGQQVTLRCSSQSGHNTVSWYQQALGQGPQFIFQYYREEENGRGNFPPRFSGLQFPNYSSELNVNALELDDSALYLCASSLDTIRGPSTDTQYFGPGTRLTVL.

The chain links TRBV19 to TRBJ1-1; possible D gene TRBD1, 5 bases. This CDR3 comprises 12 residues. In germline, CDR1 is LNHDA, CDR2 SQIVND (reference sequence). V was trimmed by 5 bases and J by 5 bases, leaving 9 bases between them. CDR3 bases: TGTGCCAGTAGTCGGACACGAACTGAAGCTTTCTTT. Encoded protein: CASSRTRTEAFF.

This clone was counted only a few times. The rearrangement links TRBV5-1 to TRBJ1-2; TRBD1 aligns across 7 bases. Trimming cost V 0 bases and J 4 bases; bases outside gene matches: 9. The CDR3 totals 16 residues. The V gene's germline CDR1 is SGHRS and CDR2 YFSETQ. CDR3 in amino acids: CASSLEKGAHGYGYTF. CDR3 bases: TGCGCCAGCAGCTTGGAAAAGGGGGCGCATGGCTATGGCTACACCTTC.